This T cell receptor (beta chain) was retrieved from a study of blood T cell repertoires in COVID-19. In the study overall: Italy, Spain and the United States were the sources of the convalescent and acute COVID-19 samples.

Study processing details: Amplification from reference gene primers served as the basis for estimated nucleated cell counts. Here immunoSEQ multiplex PCR was the method, and the copy in TCRdb shows in-frame clones only, minus some. The DNA was the basis for D and trimming; V, J and clone size are from that table. The sample yields tens of thousands of clones, 81% seen once. This CDR3 is 16 amino acids long. The trim removed 2 bases at V and 3 bases at J, leaving 7 bases unmatched. Germline V lookup: CDR1 GTSNPN, CDR2 SVGIG (reference sequence). This clonotype originated in a man aged 80 or over with COVID-19, enrolled during active disease. The gene calls are TRBV30 and TRBJ1-5; 10 bases agree with TRBD1. Sequenced: peripheral blood. The CDR3, as DNA: TGTGCCTGGAGTAATCGGGACAGGGGTTACAATCAGCCCCAGCATTTT. Its protein is CAWSNRDRGYNQPQHF.